This T cell receptor beta chain comes out of a study of blood T cell repertoires in COVID-19. Across the whole study: T cells, B-cell-depleted T cells, or PBMCs provided the cDNA or gDNA that served as material.

The method was immunoSEQ multiplex PCR; TCRdb's version includes in-frame clones alone and lacks a portion of them. The table lists roughly 32,000 clones, roughly 80% of them singletons, with roughly 14% in the top ten. The CDR3 loop spans 14 amino acids. The V gene end was trimmed by 2 bases and the J gene end by 4 bases; junction bases not matched to a gene: 4. Looked up from germline, CDR1 is GTSNPN and CDR2 is SVGIG (reference sequence). The origin of this receptor is a man older than 75 with active or convalescent COVID-19. The rearrangement uses TRBV30 and TRBJ1-5; 8 nucleotides match TRBD1. The sequenced sample consisted of peripheral blood. DNA of the CDR3: TGTGCCTGGAGTACCAACAGGGGGAATCAGCCCCAGCATTTT. Protein: CAWSTNRGNQPQHF.